This entry concerns a single T cell receptor (beta chain). What this receptor recognizes is not known. The cohort consisted of more than 650 healthy bone marrow donors. Cohort members were all nominally healthy when sampled, although unrecorded immune exposures were likely present. The donor tested CMV seropositive and was one of the 289 seropositive cohort members. Each donor provided a peripheral blood sample, and peripheral blood mononuclear cells were used for TCR beta sequencing. The Qiagen DNeasy Blood Extraction Kit was used to extract genomic DNA from the blood cell samples. The library came from the immunoSEQ multiplex PCR assay. For the multiplex PCR, a mixture combining 60 forward primers for TCR Vbeta segments and 13 reverse primers for TCR Jbeta segments was used. Amplification of the CDR3 region of rearranged TCR beta genes was performed with a multiplex PCR assay on genomic DNA. On the Illumina HiSeq System, the amplified TCR beta libraries were sequenced as 87-base-pair reads. As for how the authors treated the data: A later analysis counted approximately 84 million unique TCR beta chains across the 690 or so repertoires, and 10 million to 12 million of these chains were shared by at least two donors. Raw reads were error-corrected and collapsed into unique sequences by a nearest-neighbor algorithm in which closely related sequences were merged to remove PCR and sequencing errors. CDR3 sequences were aligned to IMGT reference sequences to assign V, D and J gene segments. For a sequence to be retained, a match of at least six nucleotides was required to both a V gene segment and a J gene segment. A rearrangement counted as productive if the CDR3 had no stop codons and remained in frame with V and J, and every other rearrangement counted as non-productive. Following IMGT convention, CDR3 was defined as the stretch from the second conserved V-encoded cysteine up to the conserved J-encoded phenylalanine. The earlier analysis of about 530 of the donors excluded any sequence lacking an unambiguous match to a single V gene segment. An earlier analysis of several hundred of the donors classified V segments as functional when productive rearrangements were above 56.7% and as segregating when the standard deviation between donors was above 5%. A statistical classification framework was developed to diagnose cytomegalovirus status using the catalog of TCR beta chain sequences. A later analysis assigned V and J genes by comparing TCR nucleotide sequences with IMGT/GENE-DB human TR gene sequences. Using the TCRdist pipeline, a later analysis assigned CDR3 sequences along with most-parsimonious VDJ recombination scenarios. In a later analysis, every TCR beta chain was defined by the combination of its CDR3 amino acid sequence and its V-gene family, and reads without a unique V-gene family were dropped. To address suspected cross-contamination and a sequencing artifact, a later analysis removed roughly 640 highly shared, low-generation-probability nucleotide sequences. In a later analysis, a clonal expansion index was calculated for each public chain from normalized within-repertoire ranks of inferred template counts. In a later analysis, generation probabilities were computed with a VDJ recombination model fitted to out-of-frame rearrangements, and the resulting probabilities were checked against IGoR. In a later analysis, hypergeometric tests were used to score TCR-TCR, TCR-HLA and TCR-CMV co-occurrence, with a repertoire-size bias correction applied to TCR pairs. To estimate false discovery rates, a later analysis permuted the HLA or CMV assignments 20 times. In a later analysis, co-occurring TCRs were grouped with DBSCAN, and TCRdist sequence similarity was added when clustering was performed within HLA-allele-positive subsets. For co-occurrence clustering, repertoires with fewer than 30,000 or more than 120,000 public chains were excluded, along with roughly 5 repertoires with anomalous nucleotide sharing. As stored in TCRdb, this immuneACCESS dataset retains in-frame rearrangements with V and J assigned. A fraction of the clones does not appear; measured against another copy, unresolved V genes explain less than half of the discrepancy, and the remainder lacks a known reason. That table gives V, J and clone size, and the DNA gave D and trimming. The table held for this sample gives tens of thousands of clones. The ten largest make up around 17% of the sample.

These data belong to a study of cytomegalovirus exposure and HLA in healthy donors (dated by TCRdb to the late 2010s). For the study in its entirety: An earlier analysis of approximately 590 of the donors reported 276 Gb of sequence data and around 120 million unique TCR beta sequences from roughly 200 million T cells. An early release that covered around 590 HLA-typed donors contained 300 to 350 gigabases of sequencing data and some 87 million unique TCR sequences. Among the approximately 400 genotyped donors, approximately 82% belonged to the genetic ancestry cluster associated with self-reported Caucasian donors. The aim of the study was to test whether cataloging public T cell receptors could identify signatures of past pathogen exposure. The study profiled the T cell repertoires of about 640 subjects by immunosequencing and related them to cytomegalovirus serostatus. Along with the roughly 710-subject first cohort, a separate validation cohort of over 90 different subjects was used. High-throughput TCR immunosequencing, statistical association of individual TCRs with disease status, and machine learning were combined to predict cytomegalovirus infection status. A later analysis re-analyzed previously published TCR beta repertoires from several hundred donors and added high-resolution HLA genotyping to study TCR occurrence patterns. The later analysis used no new phenotypic data to find candidate immune exposures, relying instead on TCR beta sequences and their occurrence across donors. An earlier analysis of approximately 580 of the donors used high-throughput TCR beta sequencing to judge whether each TCR beta V gene segment behaved as functional or pseudogenic. Donor age, sex, ethnicity and CMV serostatus were compiled together with the repertoire data. A later genetic analysis took genome-wide SNP genotypes for about three fifths of the 666 donors and used that subset as a discovery cohort. All discovery cohort repertoires had been generated using a single sequencing platform. HLA typing included class I and class II loci at four-digit resolution. Typing coverage differed by locus: A, B, C, DRB1 and DQB1 were typed in about 620-630 donors, DQA1 in about 560, DPA1 in nearly 610, and DPB1 in about 450. Because of strong linkage in the cohort, 5 or 6 DR-DQ haplotypes were treated as single units for association and clustering. Among almost 400 genotyped donors of the cohort, an average of about 240,000 unique TCR beta nucleotide sequences were sequenced per donor, 15% to 20% of them non-productive.

The full study reports these points: A later analysis reported that several top co-occurrence clusters appeared linked to parvovirus B19, influenza, CMV and Epstein-Barr virus. In a later analysis, the rate of TCR association differed among HLA loci, with DRB1 alleles having the most associated TCRs and HLA-C alleles having the fewest. According to a later genetic analysis, donors in an Asian-associated ancestry cluster had fewer N-insertions in productive TCRs than the roughly 670-donor mean. In a later genetic analysis, a missense DCLRE1C variant was associated with V-gene and J-gene trimming of TCR beta chains, and the association was replicated in an independent cohort. A further reported finding was that TCR beta sequences accurately predicted the HLA-A and HLA-B alleles for most subjects in the first cohort. In an earlier analysis of over 550 of the donors, most TCR beta V segments were observed in productive rearrangements about 90% or about 30% of the time, broadly matching IMGT annotations. Some IMGT-functional V segments, including TRBV6-2 and TRBV6-3, could not be told apart with the 87-base-pair reads, so those segments were excluded. A cluster of highly shared sequence variants was judged likely to be a technical artifact of the sequencing pipeline. In vitro tests confirmed that a few of the cytomegalovirus-associated TCR beta chains recognize cytomegalovirus antigens. In a later analysis, most CMV-associated TCR beta chains were found to appear HLA-restricted, with HLA associations seemingly driven largely by CMV exposure. The authors suggested that the approach could potentially be generalized to other disease states and immunological phenotypes. Across donors, most TCR sequences were observed very rarely, whereas some public TCRs were present in many individuals. The classifier was reported to diagnose cytomegalovirus status with high specificity and sensitivity in both the original and validation cohorts. Roughly uniform sequencing depth across donors was assumed in presence/absence analyses, although this assumption may not hold. The only immune exposure information available for the cohort was CMV serostatus. Only TCR beta chains were sequenced in this cohort, and the absence of alpha or paired-chain data limited detectable features. Roughly 15 rarely observed V segments, including chromosome 9 orphons, were excluded from the earlier analysis of some 590 of the donors because counts were too low. Specific HLA alleles were associated with 18,000 or so TCR beta sequences at a false discovery rate of 0.05 in a later analysis. The study listed approximately 160 TCR beta chains as associated with cytomegalovirus. Linkage disequilibrium might explain the correlated functional status among segregating V segments, but an unknown experimental factor could not be ruled out. Because HLA typing was missing for some donors at each locus, association tests included only the typed subset. Strong co-occurrence of HLA alleles, especially DR and DQ, made assigning TCR associations to individual alleles difficult. In a later analysis, HLA-associated TCR beta chains showed more clonal expansion and lower generation probabilities than non-associated chains that were equally common.

From its cysteine to its phenylalanine, the CDR3 spans 11 amino acids. Solely the CDR3 DNA is kept, with 33 bases framed from the first base. CDR1 and CDR2 were assigned from the germline V gene as MDHEN and SYDVKM. At the junction V is shortened by 8 bases and J by 7 bases, with 11 bases in between. Sequences were obtained from PBMCs. The receptor was derived from a male donor in good health and CMV-seropositive. The rearranged chain carries TRBV28 and TRBJ1-2; no confident D gene assignment can be made. CDR3 protein: CASETAGGYTF. In nucleotide form, the sequence is TGTGCCAGCGAAACTGCGGGTGGCTACACCTTC.